This T cell receptor beta chain was observed in a study of blood T cell repertoires in COVID-19. Study background: The study drew acute and convalescent COVID-19 samples from the United States, Italy and Spain. In each case, the material was cDNA or gDNA derived from T cells, B-cell-depleted T cells, or PBMCs.

The CDR3 extends over 14 amino acids. The V and J ends lost 4 bases and 3 bases respectively, with 12 bases between them. CDR1 and CDR2 from the germline V gene are LGHDT and YNNKEL (reference sequence). In the authors' methods: From reference gene primer amplification, estimates of nucleated cell counts were derived. The assay was immunoSEQ multiplex PCR, and TCRdb's table has in-frame clones only and misses some. V, J and clone size reflect that table, while D and trimming were determined from the DNA. The sample holds 190,000 or so clones, roughly 78% seen once. This clone appeared a few times. This TCR came from an elderly woman with active or convalescent COVID-19. The sample taken for sequencing was peripheral blood. The genes are TRBV3-1 (or the pseudogene TRBV3-2) and TRBJ1-1; D gene unclear. In DNA, the CDR3 is TGTGCCAGCAGCCTTAACAACGGGGACACTGAAGCTTTCTTT. This codes for CASSLNNGDTEAFF.